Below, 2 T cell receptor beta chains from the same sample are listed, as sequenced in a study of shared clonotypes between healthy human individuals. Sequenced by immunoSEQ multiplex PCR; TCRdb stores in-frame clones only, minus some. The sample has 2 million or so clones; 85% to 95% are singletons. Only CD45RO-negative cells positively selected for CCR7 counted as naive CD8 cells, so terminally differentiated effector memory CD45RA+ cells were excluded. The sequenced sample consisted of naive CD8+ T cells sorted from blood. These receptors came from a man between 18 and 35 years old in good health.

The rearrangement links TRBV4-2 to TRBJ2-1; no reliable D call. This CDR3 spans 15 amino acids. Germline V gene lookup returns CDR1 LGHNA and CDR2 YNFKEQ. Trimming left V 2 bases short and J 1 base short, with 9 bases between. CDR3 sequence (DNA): TGTGCCAGCAGCCAACCGACACCGTCCTACAATGAGCAGTTCTTC. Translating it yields CASSQPTPSYNEQFF.

The CDR3 protein is CASSLAFIDGGYTF. The CDR3 DNA follows: TGTGCCAGCAGCTTAGCATTTATCGACGGAGGCTACACCTTC. The V gene is TRBV7-9, the J gene TRBJ1-2; D remains ambiguous. CDR1 and CDR2 (germline): SEHNR, FQNEAQ (reference sequence). CDR3 length: 14 amino acids. Between the trimmed V and J ends, which lost 0 bases and 8 bases, there was a span of 13 bases.